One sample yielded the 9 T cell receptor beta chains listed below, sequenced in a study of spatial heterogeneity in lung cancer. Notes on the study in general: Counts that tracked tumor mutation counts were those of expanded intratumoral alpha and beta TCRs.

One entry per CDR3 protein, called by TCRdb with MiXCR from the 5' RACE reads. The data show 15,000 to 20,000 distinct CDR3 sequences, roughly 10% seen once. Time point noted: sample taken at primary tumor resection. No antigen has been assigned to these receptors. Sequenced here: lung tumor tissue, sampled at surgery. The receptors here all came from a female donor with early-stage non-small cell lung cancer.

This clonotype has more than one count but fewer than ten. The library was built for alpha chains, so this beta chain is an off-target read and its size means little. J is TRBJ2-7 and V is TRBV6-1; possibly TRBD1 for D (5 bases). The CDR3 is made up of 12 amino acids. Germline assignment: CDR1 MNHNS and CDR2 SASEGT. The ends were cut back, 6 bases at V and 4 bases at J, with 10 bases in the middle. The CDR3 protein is CASSSRGYEQYF. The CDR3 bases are TGTGCCAGCAGCTCAAGGGGTTACGAGCAGTACTTC.

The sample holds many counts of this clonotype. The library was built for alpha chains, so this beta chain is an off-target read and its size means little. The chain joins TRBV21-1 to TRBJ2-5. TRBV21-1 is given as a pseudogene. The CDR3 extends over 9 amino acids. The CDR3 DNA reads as TGTGCCAGCCAAGAGACCCAGTACTTC. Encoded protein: CASQETQYF.

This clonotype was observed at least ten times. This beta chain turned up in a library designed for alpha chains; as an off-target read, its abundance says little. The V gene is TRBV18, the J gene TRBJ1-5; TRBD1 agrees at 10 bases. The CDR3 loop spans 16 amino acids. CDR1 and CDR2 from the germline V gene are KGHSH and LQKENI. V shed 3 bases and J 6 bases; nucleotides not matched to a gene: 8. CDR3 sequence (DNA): TGTGCCAGCTCACCCGGGTCGGGACAGGGGTCTCAGCCCCAGCATTTT. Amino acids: CASSPGSGQGSQPQHF.

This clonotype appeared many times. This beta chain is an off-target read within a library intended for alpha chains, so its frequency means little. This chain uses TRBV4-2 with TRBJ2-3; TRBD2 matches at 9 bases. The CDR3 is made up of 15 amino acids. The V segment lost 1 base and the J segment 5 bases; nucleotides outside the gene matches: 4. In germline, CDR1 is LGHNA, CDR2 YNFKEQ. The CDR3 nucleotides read TGTGCCAGCAGCCAAGGGGCTAGCGGGGAAGATACGCAGTATTTT. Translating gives CASSQGASGEDTQYF.

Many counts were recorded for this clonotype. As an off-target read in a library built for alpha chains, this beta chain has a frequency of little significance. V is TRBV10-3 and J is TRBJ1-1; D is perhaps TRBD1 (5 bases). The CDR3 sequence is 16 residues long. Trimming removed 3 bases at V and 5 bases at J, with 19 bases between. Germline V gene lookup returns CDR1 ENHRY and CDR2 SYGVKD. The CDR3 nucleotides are TGTGCCATCAGTGACCGAGACAGCCACATTGGGACTGAAGCTTTCTTT. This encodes CAISDRDSHIGTEAFF.

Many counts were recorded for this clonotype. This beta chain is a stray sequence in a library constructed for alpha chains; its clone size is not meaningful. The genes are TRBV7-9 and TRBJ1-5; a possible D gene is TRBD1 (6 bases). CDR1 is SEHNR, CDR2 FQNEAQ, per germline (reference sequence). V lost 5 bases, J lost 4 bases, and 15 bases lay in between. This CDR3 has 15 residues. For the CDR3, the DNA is TGTGCCAGCAGCCCACCGGGGACAAGAAATCAGCCCCAGCATTTT. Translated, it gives CASSPPGTRNQPQHF.

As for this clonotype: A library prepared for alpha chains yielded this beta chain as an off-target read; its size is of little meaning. As DNA, the CDR3 is TGTGCCAGCAGTGACTCGAGAGGGCCCAAAGGCTACACCTTC. The encoded protein is CASSDSRGPKGYTF. V gene TRBV6-4 combines with J gene TRBJ1-2; D not certain. This CDR3 region has 14 residues. Germline CDR1 is MRHNA and CDR2 is SNTAGT. Trimming took off 0 bases at V and 8 bases at J, with 13 bases between the two ends.

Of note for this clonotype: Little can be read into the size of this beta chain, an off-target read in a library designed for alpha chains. The CDR3 DNA reads TGTGCCAGCAGTTTAAGGGCACTAATAACAGCTGAAGCTTTCTTT. The encoded protein is CASSLRALITAEAFF. The genes are TRBV27 and TRBJ1-1; no firm D call. V shed 2 bases and J shed 6 bases, with 16 bases lying between them. Germline V lookup: CDR1 MNHEY, CDR2 SMNVEV (reference sequence). The CDR3 length is 15 residues.

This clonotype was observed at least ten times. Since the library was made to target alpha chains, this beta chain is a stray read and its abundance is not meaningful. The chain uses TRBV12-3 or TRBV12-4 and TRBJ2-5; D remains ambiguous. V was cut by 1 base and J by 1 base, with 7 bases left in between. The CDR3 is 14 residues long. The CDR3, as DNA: TGTGCCAGCAGTTTAGGGCAACCCCAAGAGACCCAGTACTTC. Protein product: CASSLGQPQETQYF.